This T cell receptor (beta chain) stems from a study of cytomegalovirus exposure and HLA in healthy donors (dated by TCRdb to the late 2010s). Describing the broader study: An earlier analysis of 550 to 700 of the donors reported more than 250 Gb of sequence data and 117 million unique TCR beta sequences from 150 million to 200 million T cells. An early release that covered about 600 HLA-typed donors contained about 300 gigabases of sequencing data and 85 million to 100 million unique TCR sequences. Of the 300 to 500 genotyped donors, 81% were placed in the genetic ancestry cluster associated with self-reported Caucasian donors. The study aimed to test whether signatures of past pathogen exposure could be identified by cataloging public T cell receptors. The study profiled the T cell repertoires of hundreds of subjects by immunosequencing and related them to cytomegalovirus serostatus. A separate validation cohort of more than 100 different subjects was used in addition to the roughly 720-subject first cohort. To predict cytomegalovirus infection status, the study brought together high-throughput TCR immunosequencing, statistical association of individual TCRs with disease status, and machine learning. A later analysis re-analyzed previously published TCR beta repertoires from 666 donors and added high-resolution HLA genotyping to study TCR occurrence patterns. Rather than drawing on any new phenotypic data, the later analysis identified candidate immune exposures from TCR beta sequences and the way those sequences occurred across donors. In an earlier analysis of around 540 of the donors, high-throughput TCR beta sequencing was used to judge whether each TCR beta V gene segment behaved as functional or pseudogenic. Donor age, sex, ethnicity and CMV serostatus were collected together with the repertoire data. A later genetic analysis took genome-wide SNP genotypes for about 55% of the 666 donors and used that subset as a discovery cohort. Every repertoire in the discovery cohort had been generated on one and the same sequencing platform. HLA typing covered class I and class II loci at four-digit resolution. Typing coverage varied by locus: roughly 629-630 donors for A, B, C, DRB1 and DQB1; more than 500 for DQA1; about 590 for DPA1; roughly 470 for DPB1. Four or five DR-DQ haplotypes were handled as single units for association and clustering because linkage in the cohort was strong. Among around 400 genotyped donors of the cohort, an average of roughly 240,000 unique TCR beta nucleotide sequences were sequenced per donor, approximately 20% of them non-productive.

The study at large found these results: A cluster of highly shared sequence variants was judged likely to be a technical artifact of the sequencing pipeline. A later analysis found that TCR association rates varied across HLA loci, with DRB1 alleles showing the most associated TCRs and HLA-C alleles the fewest. When HLA alleles, especially DR and DQ, strongly co-occurred, TCR associations were difficult to assign to individual alleles. The authors suggested that the approach could potentially be extended to other disease states and immunological phenotypes. In vitro tests confirmed that a few of the cytomegalovirus-associated TCR beta chains recognize cytomegalovirus antigens. The earlier analysis of some 540 of the donors excluded 15 to 20 rarely observed V segments, including chromosome 9 orphons, because counts were too low. In a later genetic analysis, fewer N-insertions in productive TCRs were reported among donors in an Asian-associated ancestry cluster than the 666-donor mean. A further reported finding was that TCR beta sequences accurately predicted the HLA-A and HLA-B alleles for most subjects in the first cohort. A later analysis associated 16,951 TCR beta sequences with specific HLA alleles at a false discovery rate of 0.05. Some IMGT-functional V segments, including TRBV6-2 and TRBV6-3, could not be distinguished by the 87-base-pair reads and were therefore excluded. Across donors, most TCR sequences were observed very rarely, whereas some public TCRs were present in many individuals. V-gene and J-gene trimming of TCR beta chains was associated with a missense DCLRE1C variant in a later genetic analysis, and the association was replicated in an independent cohort. Because some donors lacked HLA typing at each locus, the association tests relied only on the typed subset. This cohort had only TCR beta chains sequenced, and the lack of alpha or paired-chain data limited which features could be detected. Linkage disequilibrium might explain the correlated functional status among segregating V segments, but an unknown experimental factor could not be excluded. In a later analysis, most CMV-associated TCR beta chains were found to appear HLA-restricted, with HLA associations seemingly driven largely by CMV exposure. In an earlier analysis of about 600 of the donors, most TCR beta V segments appeared in productive rearrangements about 87% or about 30% of the time, broadly matching IMGT annotations. A later analysis found that HLA-associated TCR beta chains were more clonally expanded and had lower generation probabilities than equally common non-associated chains. The presence/absence analyses assumed that sequencing depth was roughly uniform across donors, and that assumption may not be true. A total of about 150 TCR beta chains were listed by the study as associated with cytomegalovirus. In a later analysis, several top co-occurrence clusters were reported to appear linked to parvovirus B19, influenza, CMV and Epstein-Barr virus. CMV serostatus was the only immune exposure information available for the cohort. The classifier was reported to diagnose cytomegalovirus status with high specificity and sensitivity in both the original cohort and the validation cohort.

The cohort comprised hundreds of healthy bone marrow donors. All cohort members were sampled while nominally healthy, although unrecorded immune exposures were likely present. The donor was CMV seronegative and belonged to the group of 352 seronegative cohort members. A peripheral blood sample was collected from each donor, and TCR beta sequencing was performed on peripheral blood mononuclear cells. Genomic DNA was extracted from the blood cell samples with the Qiagen DNeasy Blood Extraction Kit. A note on this clone: Its specific antigen is unknown. The sample holds no much larger clone one base away, and base qualities are not on file.

Library prep was done by the immunoSEQ multiplex PCR assay. For the multiplex PCR, a mixture combining 60 forward primers for TCR Vbeta segments and 13 reverse primers for TCR Jbeta segments was used. Amplification of the CDR3 region of rearranged TCR beta genes was performed with a multiplex PCR assay on genomic DNA. On the Illumina HiSeq System, the amplified TCR beta libraries were sequenced as 87-base-pair reads. The published analysis was carried out like this. A later analysis counted approximately 84 million unique TCR beta chains across the 550 to 750 repertoires, and around 9.9 million of these chains were shared by at least two donors. A nearest-neighbor algorithm error-corrected the raw reads and collapsed the reads into unique sequences, merging closely related sequences to remove PCR and sequencing errors. To assign V, D and J gene segments, CDR3 sequences were aligned to IMGT reference sequences. For a sequence to be retained, at least a six-nucleotide match to both a V gene segment and a J gene segment was required. A rearrangement was called productive if the CDR3 had no stop codons and remained in frame with V and J, and every other rearrangement was called non-productive. Following IMGT convention, CDR3 was defined as the stretch from the second conserved V-encoded cysteine to the conserved J-encoded phenylalanine. In an earlier analysis of around 570 of the donors, sequences lacking an unambiguous match to a single V gene segment were excluded. In an earlier analysis of 587 of the donors, a V segment was called functional when productive rearrangements were above 56.7%, and segregating when the standard deviation between donors exceeded 5%. A statistical classification framework was built to diagnose cytomegalovirus status from the catalog of TCR beta chain sequences. In a later analysis, V and J genes were assigned by comparing TCR nucleotide sequences against IMGT/GENE-DB human TR gene sequences. In a later analysis, CDR3 sequences and most-parsimonious VDJ recombination scenarios were assigned using the TCRdist pipeline. In a later analysis, each TCR beta chain was defined by its CDR3 amino acid sequence together with its V-gene family, and reads without a unique V-gene family were excluded. To address suspected cross-contamination and a sequencing artifact, a later analysis removed 592 highly shared, low-generation-probability nucleotide sequences. In a later analysis, a clonal expansion index for each public chain was calculated from normalized within-repertoire ranks of inferred template counts. Generation probabilities in a later analysis came from a VDJ recombination model fitted to out-of-frame rearrangements, and those results were checked against IGoR. In a later analysis, hypergeometric tests were used to score TCR-TCR, TCR-HLA and TCR-CMV co-occurrence, with a repertoire-size bias correction applied to TCR pairs. To estimate false discovery rates, a later analysis permuted the HLA or CMV assignments 20 times. In a later analysis, co-occurring TCRs were grouped with DBSCAN, and TCRdist sequence similarity was added when clustering was performed within HLA-allele-positive subsets. Co-occurrence clustering excluded repertoires with fewer than 30,000 or more than 120,000 public chains, plus five with anomalous nucleotide sharing. In its TCRdb copy, this immuneACCESS table keeps in-frame sequences only and misses some clones. Where compared with another copy, unresolved V genes explain less than half of these, and the others have no known cause. V and J calls plus clone size are reproduced from that table; the DNA served to infer D and trimming. This sample lists under 150,000 clones; about 64% were detected once. Less than 3% of the sample rests with the top ten.

The CDR1 and CDR2 encoded by the germline V gene are SGDLS and YYNGEE. Reading from cysteine to phenylalanine, the CDR3 counts 14 amino acids. Only the CDR3 part of the read is kept: 42 bases, read in frame from the first base. The junction shows trimming of 2 bases on V and 1 base on J, plus 9 bases between the germline ends. The chain couples TRBV9 to TRBJ1-1; TRBD1 is a possible D gene, resting on 6 matching bases. The clonotype was recovered from a woman aged 40 to 50 in good health and CMV-seronegative. The source material was PBMCs. Here the CDR3 is given as CASSVDSQNTEAFF. The DNA reads as follows: TGTGCCAGCAGCGTGGACAGTCAGAACACTGAAGCTTTCTTT.